Sequencing of this T cell receptor (beta chain) was carried out in a study of blood T cell repertoires in COVID-19. For the study at large: Italy, Spain and the United States were the sources of the convalescent and acute COVID-19 samples.

Participants were aged about 18 to 100 years from 24 US areas. Donors were grouped by their self-reported clinical history. Germline V gene lookup returns CDR1 SGHRS and CDR2 YFSETQ. V was cut by 2 bases and J by 4 bases, with 9 bases left in between. CDR3 length: 13 residues. Authors' data handling: Scientists estimated how many nucleated cells there were by amplifying reference gene primers. Sequencing was performed with immunoSEQ multiplex PCR; in TCRdb, only in-frame clones are kept and a portion is missing. V, J and clone size derive from that table, while D and trimming were established from the DNA sequence. The table shows roughly 220,000 clones, with just over 85% occurring only once.

This receptor was taken from a woman between 35 and 50 years old with acute COVID-19. The gene calls are TRBV5-1 and TRBJ1-1, with D possibly being TRBD1 (5 bases). The sequenced material came from PBMCs or T cells enriched from blood (not recorded which). The DNA of the CDR3 is TGCGCCAGCAGCTTCAGGGAGGGCACTGAAGCTTTCTTT. Translated: CASSFREGTEAFF.